This T cell receptor (beta chain) was observed in a study of technical replicates of blood from a few donors. This CDR3 contains 14 residues. V shed 5 bases and J 2 bases; nucleotides not matched to a gene: 2. The V gene's germline CDR1 is MDHEN and CDR2 SYDVKM. Assay used: immunoSEQ multiplex PCR; TCRdb lists only in-frame clones, some missing. There are under 90,000 clones in the sample; about nine tenths occur only once, and over 0.2% lies in the top ten. The source is a human donor in good health. This chain uses TRBV28 with TRBJ1-3; 8 bases map to TRBD1. Specimen: T cells isolated from PBMCs. The CDR3 spells CASSLTGAGNTIYF. The CDR3 DNA sequence: TGTGCCAGCAGTCTGACAGGGGCTGGAAACACCATATATTTT.